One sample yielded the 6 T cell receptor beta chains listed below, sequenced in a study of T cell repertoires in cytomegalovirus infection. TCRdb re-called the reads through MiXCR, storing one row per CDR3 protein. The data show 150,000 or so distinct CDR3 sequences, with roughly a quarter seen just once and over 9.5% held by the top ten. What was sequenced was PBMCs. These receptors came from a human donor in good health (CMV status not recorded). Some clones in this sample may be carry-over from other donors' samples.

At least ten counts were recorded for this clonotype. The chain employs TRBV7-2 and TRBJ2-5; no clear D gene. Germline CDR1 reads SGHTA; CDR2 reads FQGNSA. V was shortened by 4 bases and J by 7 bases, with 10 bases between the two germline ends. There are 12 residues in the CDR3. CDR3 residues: CASSSTVPTQYF. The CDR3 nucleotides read TGTGCCAGCAGCTCAACAGTGCCGACCCAGTACTTC.

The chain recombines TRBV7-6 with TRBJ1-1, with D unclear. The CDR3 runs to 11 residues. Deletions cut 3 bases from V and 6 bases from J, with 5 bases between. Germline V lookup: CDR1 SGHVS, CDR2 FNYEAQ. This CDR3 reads CASSFRPEAFF. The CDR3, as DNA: TGTGCCAGCAGCTTTCGCCCTGAAGCTTTCTTT.

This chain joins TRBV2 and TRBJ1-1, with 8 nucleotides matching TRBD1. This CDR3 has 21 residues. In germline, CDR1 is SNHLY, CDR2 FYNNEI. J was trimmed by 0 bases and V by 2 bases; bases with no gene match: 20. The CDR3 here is CASSESWIDRGVTNMNTEAFF. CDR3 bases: TGTGCCAGCAGTGAATCCTGGATTGACAGGGGCGTGACGAACATGAACACTGAAGCTTTCTTT.

The CDR3 sequence: CASSPVRLAGGDEQYF. The CDR3 DNA sequence: TGTGCCAGCAGTCCTGTTCGGCTAGCGGGGGGAGACGAGCAGTACTTC. The chain links TRBV28 to TRBJ2-7; TRBD2 matches 11 bases. The V gene's germline CDR1 is MDHEN and CDR2 SYDVKM. The CDR3 is 16 amino acids. V dropped 5 bases and J dropped 5; count of bases not matched to a gene: 11.

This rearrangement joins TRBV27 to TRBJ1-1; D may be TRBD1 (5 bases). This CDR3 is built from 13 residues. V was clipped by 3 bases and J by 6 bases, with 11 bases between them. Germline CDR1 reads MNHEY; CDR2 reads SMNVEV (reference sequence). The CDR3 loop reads CASSLGGRSEAFF. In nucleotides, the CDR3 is TGTGCCAGCAGTTTGGGGGGGAGGTCTGAAGCTTTCTTT.

This CDR3 is CASSQDLGSASYEQYF. The DNA of the CDR3 is TGTGCCAGCAGCCAAGATCTTGGCAGCGCATCCTACGAGCAGTACTTC. The chain couples TRBV14 to TRBJ2-7; D remains ambiguous. Trimming pared 0 bases from V and 1 base from J, leaving 13 bases between. Germline V gives CDR1 SGHDN, CDR2 FVKESK. This CDR3 has 16 amino acids.